Each of the 8 T cell receptor beta chains below was sequenced from the same sample in a study of blood T cell repertoires in COVID-19. This table comes from immunoSEQ multiplex PCR, and its TCRdb copy is limited to in-frame clones, with some not included. The data hold about 200,000 clones, with roughly 86% observed a single time. Sample: peripheral blood. The receptors shown here come from a woman between 45 and 60 years old with active or convalescent COVID-19.

The rearrangement joins TRBV7-3 to TRBJ1-1, with no clear D. Per the germline V gene, CDR1 is SGHTA and CDR2 is FQGTGA. Trimming pared 0 bases from V and 9 bases from J, leaving 5 bases between. CDR3 length: 11 amino acids. This CDR3 is CASSLTAKAFF. The CDR3 coding sequence is TGTGCCAGCAGCTTAACGGCCAAAGCTTTCTTT.

This chain links TRBV7-8 with TRBJ2-3; a possible D gene is TRBD2 (6 bases). The germline V gene has CDR1 SGHVS and CDR2 FQNEAQ. Trimming pared 5 bases from V and 4 bases from J, leaving 19 bases between. The CDR3 totals 16 residues. CDR3 sequence (DNA): TGTGCCAGCAGCCCGATAACCCTGGGACTCGCAGATACGCAGTATTTT. It translates to CASSPITLGLADTQYF.

The CDR3, as DNA: TGCAGTGCTAGTTGGCTAGCGGGGAGTAACGAGCAGTACGTC. Translation: CSASWLAGSNEQYV. V and J are TRBV20-1 and TRBJ2-7; 9 positions match TRBD2. The trim removed 3 bases at V and 5 bases at J, leaving 8 bases unmatched. The CDR3 consists of 14 residues. Germline-derived CDR1 and CDR2 are DFQATT and SNEGSKA (reference sequence).

This clone was counted between two and nine times. The chain uses TRBV6-1 and TRBJ1-1; 8 positions match TRBD1. The trim removed 1 base at V and 11 bases at J, leaving 6 bases unmatched. This CDR3 comprises 13 residues. The germline CDR1 and CDR2 sequences are MNHNS and SASEGT. CDR3 residues: CASSEVGDRGAFF. The DNA for the CDR3 is TGTGCCAGCAGTGAAGTGGGAGACAGGGGCGCTTTCTTT.

This chain uses TRBV28 with TRBJ1-5; a weak D match, TRBD1 (5 bases). Per germline, CDR1 MDHEN and CDR2 SYDVKM. V was shortened by 6 bases and J by 3 bases, with 12 bases between the two germline ends. This CDR3 is built from 14 residues. The CDR3 loop is CASRMPGDNQPQHF. In nucleotides, the CDR3 is TGTGCCAGCAGAATGCCGGGGGACAATCAGCCCCAGCATTTT.

The chain links TRBV18 to TRBJ2-5, with D possibly being TRBD1 (6 bases). Germline CDR1 and CDR2: KGHSH and LQKENI. V was pared by 5 bases and J by 7 bases, with 17 bases between. The CDR3 is made up of 14 amino acids. The CDR3 DNA is TGTGCCAGCTCAGCATCCGGGACAAAACTGACCCAGTACTTC. Translated: CASSASGTKLTQYF.

The chain combines TRBV3-1 (or the pseudogene TRBV3-2) with TRBJ2-5; D is uncertain. The CDR3 spans 14 residues. In germline, CDR1 is LGHDT, CDR2 YNNKEL (reference sequence). Trimming left V 5 bases short and J 4 bases short, with 14 bases between. In DNA, the CDR3 is TGTGCCAGCAGCTACTCCGTCATAACAGAGACCCAGTACTTC. This translates into CASSYSVITETQYF.

The rearrangement links TRBV28 to TRBJ2-3, with 7 nucleotides matching TRBD2. V lost 4 bases to trimming and J lost 1 base; unmatched junction nucleotides: 8. Looked up from germline, CDR1 is MDHEN and CDR2 is SYDVKM. The CDR3 loop spans 16 amino acids. The CDR3 DNA is TGTGCCAGCAGTTCGCCTTCTCGGGAGGGCACAGATACGCAGTATTTT. Translation gives CASSSPSREGTDTQYF.